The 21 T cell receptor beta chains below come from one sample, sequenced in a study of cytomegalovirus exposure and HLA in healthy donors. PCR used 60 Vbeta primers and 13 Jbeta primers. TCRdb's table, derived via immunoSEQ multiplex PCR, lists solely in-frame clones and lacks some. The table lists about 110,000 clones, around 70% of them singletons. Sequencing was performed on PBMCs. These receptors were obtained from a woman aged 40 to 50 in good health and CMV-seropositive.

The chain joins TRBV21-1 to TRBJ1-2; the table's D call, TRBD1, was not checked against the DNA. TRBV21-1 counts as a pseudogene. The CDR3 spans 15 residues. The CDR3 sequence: CASSSRTGEEYGYTF. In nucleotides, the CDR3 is TGTGCCAGCAGCTCCCGGACAGGGGAGGAGTATGGCTACACCTTC.

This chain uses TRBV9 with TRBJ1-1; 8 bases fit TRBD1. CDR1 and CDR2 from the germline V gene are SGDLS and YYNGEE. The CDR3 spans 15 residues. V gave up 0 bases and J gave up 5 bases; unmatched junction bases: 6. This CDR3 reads CASSVDGQGGTEAFF. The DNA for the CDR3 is TGTGCCAGCAGCGTAGATGGACAGGGAGGTACTGAAGCTTTCTTT.

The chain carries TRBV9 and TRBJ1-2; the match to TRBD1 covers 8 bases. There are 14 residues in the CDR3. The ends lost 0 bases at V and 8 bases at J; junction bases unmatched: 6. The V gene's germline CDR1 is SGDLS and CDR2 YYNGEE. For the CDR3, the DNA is TGTGCCAGCAGCGTAGTCTCAGGGGGCGGAGGCTACACCTTC. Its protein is CASSVVSGGGGYTF.

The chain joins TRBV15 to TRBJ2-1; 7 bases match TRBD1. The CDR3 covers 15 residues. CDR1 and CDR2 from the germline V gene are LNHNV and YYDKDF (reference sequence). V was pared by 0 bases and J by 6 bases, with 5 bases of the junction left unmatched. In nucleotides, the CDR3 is TGTGCCACCAGCAGAGATCTGGCAGGGGGCAATGAGCAGTTCTTC. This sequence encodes CATSRDLAGGNEQFF.

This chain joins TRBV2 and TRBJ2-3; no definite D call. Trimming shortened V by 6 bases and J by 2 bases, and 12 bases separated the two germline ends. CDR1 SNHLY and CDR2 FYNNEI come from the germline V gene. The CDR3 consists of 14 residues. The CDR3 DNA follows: TGTGCCAGCAGAGAAACACAGAACACAGATACGCAGTATTTT. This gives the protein CASRETQNTDTQYF.

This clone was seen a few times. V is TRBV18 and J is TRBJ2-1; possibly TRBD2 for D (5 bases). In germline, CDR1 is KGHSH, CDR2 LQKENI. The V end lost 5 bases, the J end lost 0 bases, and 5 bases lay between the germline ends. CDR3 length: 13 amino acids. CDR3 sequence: CASSGSSYNEQFF. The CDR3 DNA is TGTGCCAGCTCAGGGAGCTCCTACAATGAGCAGTTCTTC.

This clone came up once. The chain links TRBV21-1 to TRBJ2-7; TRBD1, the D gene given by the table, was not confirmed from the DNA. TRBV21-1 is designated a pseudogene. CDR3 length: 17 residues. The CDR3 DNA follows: TGTGCCAGCAGCAAATCAGAAATCAGGGGACCTACATCCAAGCAGTACTTC. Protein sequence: CASSKSEIRGPTSKQYF.

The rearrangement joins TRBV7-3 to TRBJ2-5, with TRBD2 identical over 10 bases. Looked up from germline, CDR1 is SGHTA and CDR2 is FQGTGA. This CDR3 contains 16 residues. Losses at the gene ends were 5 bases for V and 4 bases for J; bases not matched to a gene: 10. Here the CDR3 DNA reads TGTGCCAGCAGCCTCAATAGCGGGGGGACAGGAGAGACCCAGTACTTC. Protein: CASSLNSGGTGETQYF. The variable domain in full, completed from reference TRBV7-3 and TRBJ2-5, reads GAGVSQTPSNKVTEKGKYVELRCDPISGHTALYWYRQSLGQGPEFLIYFQGTGAADDSGLPNDRFFAVRPEGSVSTLKIQRTERGDSAVYLCASSLNSGGTGETQYFGPGTRLLVL.

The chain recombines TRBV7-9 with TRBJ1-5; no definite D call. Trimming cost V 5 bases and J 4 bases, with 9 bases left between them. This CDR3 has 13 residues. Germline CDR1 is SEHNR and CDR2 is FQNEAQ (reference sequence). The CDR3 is CASSPPGNQPQHF. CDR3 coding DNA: TGTGCCAGCAGCCCACCGGGGAATCAGCCCCAGCATTTT.

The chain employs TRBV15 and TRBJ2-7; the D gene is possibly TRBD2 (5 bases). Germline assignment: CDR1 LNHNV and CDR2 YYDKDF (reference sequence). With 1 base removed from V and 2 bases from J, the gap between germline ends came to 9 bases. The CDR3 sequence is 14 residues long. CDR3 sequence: CATSRGLLTYEQYF. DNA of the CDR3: TGTGCCACCAGCAGAGGACTATTAACCTACGAGCAGTACTTC.

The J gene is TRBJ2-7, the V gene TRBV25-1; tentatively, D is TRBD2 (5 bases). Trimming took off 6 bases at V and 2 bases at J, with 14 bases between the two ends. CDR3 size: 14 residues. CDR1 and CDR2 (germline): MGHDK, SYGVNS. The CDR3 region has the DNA TGTGCCAGCAGGACGAACGGGATGCCCTACGAGCAGTACTTC. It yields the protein CASRTNGMPYEQYF.

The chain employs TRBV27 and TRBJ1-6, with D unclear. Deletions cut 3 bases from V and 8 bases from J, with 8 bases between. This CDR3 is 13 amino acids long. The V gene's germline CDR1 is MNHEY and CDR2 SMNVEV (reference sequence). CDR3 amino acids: CASSLSGYSPLHF. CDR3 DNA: TGTGCCAGCAGTTTGAGCGGGTATTCACCCCTCCACTTT.

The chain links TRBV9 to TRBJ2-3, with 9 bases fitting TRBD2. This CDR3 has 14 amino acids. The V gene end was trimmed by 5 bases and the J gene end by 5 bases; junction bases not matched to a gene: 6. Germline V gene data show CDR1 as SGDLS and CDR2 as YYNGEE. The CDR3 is CASSLAGTGDTQYF. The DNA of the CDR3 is TGTGCCAGCAGTCTAGCGGGGACGGGAGATACGCAGTATTTT.

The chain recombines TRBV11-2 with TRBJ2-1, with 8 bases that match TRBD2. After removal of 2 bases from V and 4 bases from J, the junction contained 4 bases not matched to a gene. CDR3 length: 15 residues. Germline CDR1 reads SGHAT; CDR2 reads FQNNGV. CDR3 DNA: TGTGCCAGCAGCTTAAGGCGGGGGGAATACAATGAGCAGTTCTTC. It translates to CASSLRRGEYNEQFF.

This chain's CDR3 is CARHSRRDSMNTEAFF. Here the CDR3 DNA reads TGTGCCAGGCATAGTCGCCGGGACAGTATGAACACTGAAGCTTTCTTT. The chain is built from TRBV2 and TRBJ1-1, with TRBD1 matching over 7 bases. Trimming cost V 9 bases and J 0 bases; bases outside gene matches: 13. The CDR3 loop spans 16 amino acids. CDR1 SNHLY and CDR2 FYNNEI come from the germline V gene.

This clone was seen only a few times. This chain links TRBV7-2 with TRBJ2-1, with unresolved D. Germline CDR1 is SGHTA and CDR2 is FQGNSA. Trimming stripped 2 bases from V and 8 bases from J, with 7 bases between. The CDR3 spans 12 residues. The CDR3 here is CASSLIGYEQFF. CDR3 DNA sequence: TGTGCCAGCAGCTTAATTGGCTATGAGCAGTTCTTC. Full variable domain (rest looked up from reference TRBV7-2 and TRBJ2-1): GAGVSQSPSNKVTEKGKDVELRCDPISGHTALYWYRQSLGQGLEFLIYFQGNSAPDKSGLPSDRFSAERTGGSVSTLTIQRTQQEDSAVYLCASSLIGYEQFFGPGTRLTVL.

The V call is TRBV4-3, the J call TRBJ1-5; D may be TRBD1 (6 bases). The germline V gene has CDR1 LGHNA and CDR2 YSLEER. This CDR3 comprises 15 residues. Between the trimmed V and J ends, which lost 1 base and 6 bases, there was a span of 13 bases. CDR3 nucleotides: TGCGCCAGCAGCCAAGTACAGGGCCCGATTCAGCCCCAGCATTTT. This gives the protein CASSQVQGPIQPQHF.

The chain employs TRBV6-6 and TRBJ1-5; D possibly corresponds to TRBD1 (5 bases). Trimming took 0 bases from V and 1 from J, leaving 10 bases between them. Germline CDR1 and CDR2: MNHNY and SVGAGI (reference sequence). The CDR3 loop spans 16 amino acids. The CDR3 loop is CASSYSVRTSNQPQHF. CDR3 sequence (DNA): TGTGCCAGCAGTTACTCCGTGAGGACAAGCAATCAGCCCCAGCATTTT.

The DNA for the CDR3 is TGCGCCAGCAGCCCAGGGGGTTCTGGGTCTAATGGCTACACCTTC. Its translation: CASSPGGSGSNGYTF. The genes are TRBV4-3 and TRBJ1-2; 7 bases agree with TRBD1. V shed 4 bases and J 6 bases; nucleotides not matched to a gene: 11. The CDR3 runs 15 residues. Germline CDR1 reads LGHNA; CDR2 reads YSLEER.

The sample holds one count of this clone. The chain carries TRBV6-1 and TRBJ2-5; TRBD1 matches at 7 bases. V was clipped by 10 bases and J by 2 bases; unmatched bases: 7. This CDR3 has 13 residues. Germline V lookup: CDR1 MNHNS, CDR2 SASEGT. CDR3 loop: CATHRGIQETQYF. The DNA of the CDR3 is TGTGCCACCCACAGGGGTATTCAAGAGACCCAGTACTTC.

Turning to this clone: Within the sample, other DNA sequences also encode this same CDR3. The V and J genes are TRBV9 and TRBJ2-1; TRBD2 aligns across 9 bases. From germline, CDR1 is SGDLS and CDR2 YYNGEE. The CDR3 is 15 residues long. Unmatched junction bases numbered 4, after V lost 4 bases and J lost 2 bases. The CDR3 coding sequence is TGTGCCAGCAGCCCCCGCGGGGGGGCCTACAATGAGCAGTTCTTC. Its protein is CASSPRGGAYNEQFF. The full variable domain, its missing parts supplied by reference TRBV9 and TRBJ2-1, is DSGVTQTPKHLITATGQRVTLRCSPRSGDLSVYWYQQSLDQGLQFLIQYYNGEERAKGNILERFSAQQFPDLHSELNLSSLELGDSALYFCASSPRGGAYNEQFFGPGTRLTVL.